These 15 T cell receptor beta chains originate from one sample sequenced in a study of blood T cell repertoires in COVID-19. The method was immunoSEQ multiplex PCR; TCRdb's version includes in-frame clones alone and lacks a portion of them. Among around 150,000 clones, 70% to 90% were seen once, and the ten largest hold roughly 3.5%. The sample consisted of peripheral blood. The source is a man between 65 and 79 years old with acute or convalescent COVID-19.

The chain carries TRBV7-9 and TRBJ2-5, with 7 nucleotides matching TRBD1. Germline CDR1 and CDR2: SEHNR and FQNEAQ (reference sequence). The V and J ends lost 5 bases and 3 bases, in that order; junction bases with no gene match: 6. This CDR3 has 14 amino acids. DNA of the CDR3: TGTGCCAGCAGCCCGACAGGGAGAGAAGAGACCCAGTACTTC. Residues: CASSPTGREETQYF. The whole variable domain, filled in from reference TRBV7-9 and TRBJ2-5, reads DTGVSQNPRHKITKRGQNVTFRCDPISEHNRLYWYRQTLGQGPEFLTYFQNEAQLEKSRLLSDRFSAERPKGSFSTLEIQRTEQGDSAMYLCASSPTGREETQYFGPGTRLLVL.

In DNA form, the CDR3 reads TGTGCCAGCAGTTACAGCGGGAGGGGCGAGCAGTACTTC. It yields the protein CASSYSGRGEQYF. The chain uses TRBV6-5 and TRBJ2-7; 10 bases are shared with TRBD2. After removal of 2 bases from V and 6 bases from J, the junction contained 1 base not matched to a gene. CDR1 and CDR2 from the germline V gene are MNHEY and SVGAGI. The CDR3 runs to 13 residues.

The chain combines TRBV6-5 with TRBJ2-3; D gene ambiguous. The length of the CDR3 is 13 residues. V was clipped by 5 bases and J by 4 bases, with 10 bases between them. CDR1 and CDR2 (germline): MNHEY, SVGAGI. The CDR3 nucleotides read TGTGCCAGCAGTCCTTCCACGGCAGATACGCAGTATTTT. Amino acid sequence: CASSPSTADTQYF.

This chain connects TRBV28 to TRBJ2-3; the match to TRBD2 covers 7 bases. Germline V CDR1 and CDR2: MDHEN, SYDVKM. The CDR3 runs to 14 residues. V trimming: 7 bases; J trimming: 8 bases; junction bases outside the gene matches: 12. This CDR3 is CASTTGLAAGTQYF. In DNA, the CDR3 is TGTGCCAGCACCACAGGTCTAGCGGCGGGTACGCAGTATTTT.

J is TRBJ2-5 and V is TRBV5-1; tentatively, D is TRBD2 (6 bases). Germline CDR1 SGHRS, CDR2 YFSETQ. The CDR3 totals 15 residues. The ends were cut back, 0 bases at V and 2 bases at J, with 11 bases in the middle. CDR3 loop: CASSLVGGGQETQYF. The CDR3 region has the DNA TGCGCCAGCAGCTTGGTCGGGGGTGGGCAAGAGACCCAGTACTTC. Complete variable domain (other parts from reference TRBV5-1 and TRBJ2-5): KAGVTQTPRYLIKTRGQQVTLSCSPISGHRSVSWYQQTPGQGLQFLFEYFSETQRNKGNFPGRFSGRQFSNSRSEMNVSTLELGDSALYLCASSLVGGGQETQYFGPGTRLLVL.

As regards this clone: At the DNA level, this CDR3 is encoded by other sequences in the same sample as well. The chain carries TRBV19 and TRBJ1-5; 7 nucleotides match TRBD1. The V and J ends lost 1 base and 2 bases, in that order; junction bases with no gene match: 5. Germline lookup yields CDR1 LNHDA and CDR2 SQIVND (reference sequence). The CDR3 consists of 16 residues. The CDR3 DNA is TGTGCCAGTAGTATAGGAGGGGGCAGGGGCAATCAGCCCCAGCATTTT. As protein: CASSIGGGRGNQPQHF.

V is TRBV7-6 and J is TRBJ2-2, with 11 bases matching TRBD2. The CDR3 consists of 18 residues. CDR1 and CDR2 from the germline V gene are SGHVS and FNYEAQ. The junction had 12 bases not matched to a gene; V was cut back by 5 bases and J by 4 bases. The CDR3 sequence is CASSPSPLAGGGTGELFF. The CDR3 nucleotides are TGTGCCAGCAGCCCCTCCCCTTTAGCGGGAGGGGGCACCGGGGAGCTGTTTTTT.

The chain uses TRBV29-1 and TRBJ2-4; the match to TRBD2 covers 7 bases. V lost 3 bases to trimming and J lost 0 bases; unmatched junction nucleotides: 5. The CDR3 length is 15 residues. CDR1 is SQVTM and CDR2 is ANQGSEA in the germline V gene. The CDR3 DNA reads as TGCAGCGTTGAGTCAGCGGGGCTAGCCAAAAACATTCAGTACTTC. Its translation is CSVESAGLAKNIQYF.

The V and J genes are TRBV7-2 and TRBJ2-3, with 10 bases aligning to TRBD2. Unmatched junction bases numbered 9, after V lost 7 bases and J lost 5 bases. The germline V gene encodes CDR1 SGHTA and CDR2 FQGNSA. The CDR3 contains 15 residues. In nucleotides, the CDR3 is TGTGCCAGCATCCCCGCTAGCGGGAGCGTAGATACGCAGTATTTT. Amino acid sequence: CASIPASGSVDTQYF.

This chain connects TRBV18 to TRBJ2-1; 8 nucleotides align to TRBD1. This CDR3 has 14 amino acids. Trimming cost V 1 base and J 7 bases; bases outside gene matches: 3. CDR1 is KGHSH and CDR2 is LQKENI in the germline V gene. CDR3 DNA sequence: TGTGCCAGCTCACCACGGACAGGGAGAAATGAGCAGTTCTTC. It encodes CASSPRTGRNEQFF. Filled out from reference TRBV18 and TRBJ2-1, the complete variable domain reads NAGVMQNPRHLVRRRGQEARLRCSPMKGHSHVYWYRQLPEEGLKFMVYLQKENIIDESGMPKERFSAEFPKEGPSILRIQQVVRGDSAAYFCASSPRTGRNEQFFGPGTRLTVL.

V gene TRBV6-6 combines with J gene TRBJ2-1; TRBD1 matches at 11 bases. The CDR3 is 16 amino acids. Germline CDR1 is MNHNY and CDR2 is SVGAGI (reference sequence). Trimming took 3 bases from V and 7 from J; bases not matched to a gene: 8. In nucleotides, the CDR3 is TGTGCCAGCAGTTATTCCCGGGACAGGGGGGAGAATGAGCAGTTCTTC. Protein product: CASSYSRDRGENEQFF.

The rearrangement joins TRBV3-1 (or the pseudogene TRBV3-2) to TRBJ1-3, with D uncertain. The ends were cut back, 1 base at V and 0 bases at J, with 7 bases in the middle. The germline gives CDR1 LGHDT, CDR2 YNNKEL (reference sequence). The CDR3 extends over 15 amino acids. The DNA for the CDR3 is TGTGCCAGCAGCCAAGGTTCAGACTCTGGAAACACCATATATTTT. It is translated as CASSQGSDSGNTIYF.

The chain links TRBV6-2 or TRBV6-3 to TRBJ2-1; 7 positions match TRBD2. J lost 7 bases, V lost 5 bases, and 11 bases had no gene match. The CDR3 spans 15 residues. Germline V gene sequence: CDR1 MNHEY, CDR2 SVGEGT. The CDR3 nucleotides are TGTGCCAGCAGTCTTGGAGCGGGACTTGGTAATGAGCAGTTCTTC. As protein: CASSLGAGLGNEQFF.

The gene calls are TRBV28 and TRBJ1-1; D is possibly TRBD1 (6 bases). V gave up 7 bases and J gave up 10 bases, with 13 bases separating them. Per germline, CDR1 MDHEN and CDR2 SYDVKM. CDR3 length: 11 amino acids. For the CDR3, the DNA is TGTGCCAGCACCGCGGGGGGGCGAGCTTTCTTT. Its protein is CASTAGGRAFF. Using reference TRBV28 and TRBJ1-1 for the parts outside the CDR3, the full variable domain is DVKVTQSSRYLVKRTGEKVFLECVQDMDHENMFWYRQDPGLGLRLIYFSYDVKMKEKGDIPEGYSVSREKKERFSLILESASTNQTSMYLCASTAGGRAFFGQGTRLTVV.

The chain combines TRBV28 with TRBJ2-5, with a tentative D call TRBD1 (5 bases). Deletions cut 5 bases from V and 7 bases from J, with 17 bases between. Germline loops: CDR1 MDHEN, CDR2 SYDVKM. The CDR3 consists of 14 residues. This CDR3 reads CASSQPSSRGTQYF. CDR3 bases: TGTGCCAGCAGTCAACCCTCCTCTAGGGGGACCCAGTACTTC.